Sequencing of this TCR beta chain was carried out in a study of CD8+CD57+ T cells in acquired aplastic anemia. Turning to the study itself: Sorted CD4+ and CD8+ cells gave a mean 3.2 ug DNA, range about 0.19 to 27.4 ug. Healthy donors yielded roughly 9.8 million CD4+ cell reads on average. Study-wide results and caveats: Overlapping CD8+ CDR3 repertoires of patients and controls contained roughly 29 shared sequences. Researchers reported that CD8+ Simpson's diversity was not significantly different in patients versus controls.

Genomic DNA templated the TCR beta VDJ and CDR3 profiling. TCRdb independently ran MiXCR on the reads; one entry per CDR3 protein. Among about 160,000 distinct CDR3 sequences, roughly 48% were seen once, and the ten largest hold approximately 1.1%. Trimming took 4 bases from V and 4 from J; bases not matched to a gene: 5. The CDR3 has 14 residues. The V gene's germline CDR1 is SGHDT and CDR2 YYEEEE. A remark on this clonotype: Its antigen is unidentified.

The chain employs TRBV5-6 and TRBJ1-5, with 7 bases lining up with TRBD1. This sequence originates from a human donor in good health. The sequenced sample consisted of sorted CD4+, CD8+, or CD8+CD57+ T cells (not recorded which) from PBMCs. CDR3 sequence reads: CASSPGQYNQPQHF. The CDR3 region has the DNA TGTGCCAGCAGCCCGGGACAGTATAATCAGCCCCAGCATTTT.